The clone carrying this T cell receptor beta chain was detected only a few times. How the authors handled the data: Cell counts per sample came from amplifying reference gene primers. TCRdb's table, derived via immunoSEQ multiplex PCR, lists solely in-frame clones and lacks some. V and J calls and clone size come straight from that table; D and trimming were deduced from the DNA. The sample has about 200,000 clones; approximately 82% are singletons. This entry belongs to a study of blood T cell repertoires in COVID-19. Germline lookup yields CDR1 MGHRA and CDR2 YSYEKL. With 1 base removed from V and 8 bases from J, the gap between germline ends came to 18 bases. The CDR3 sequence is 16 residues long.

The TCR was taken from a human donor with acute or convalescent COVID-19. The donor label of this sample is uncertain. This chain joins TRBV4-1 and TRBJ1-5; D not resolved. Sequencing was carried out using peripheral blood. CDR3 DNA sequence: TGCGCCAGCAGCCAAGGGCCCGTCCCAAATGCAGAGCCCCAGCATTTT. Protein: CASSQGPVPNAEPQHF.